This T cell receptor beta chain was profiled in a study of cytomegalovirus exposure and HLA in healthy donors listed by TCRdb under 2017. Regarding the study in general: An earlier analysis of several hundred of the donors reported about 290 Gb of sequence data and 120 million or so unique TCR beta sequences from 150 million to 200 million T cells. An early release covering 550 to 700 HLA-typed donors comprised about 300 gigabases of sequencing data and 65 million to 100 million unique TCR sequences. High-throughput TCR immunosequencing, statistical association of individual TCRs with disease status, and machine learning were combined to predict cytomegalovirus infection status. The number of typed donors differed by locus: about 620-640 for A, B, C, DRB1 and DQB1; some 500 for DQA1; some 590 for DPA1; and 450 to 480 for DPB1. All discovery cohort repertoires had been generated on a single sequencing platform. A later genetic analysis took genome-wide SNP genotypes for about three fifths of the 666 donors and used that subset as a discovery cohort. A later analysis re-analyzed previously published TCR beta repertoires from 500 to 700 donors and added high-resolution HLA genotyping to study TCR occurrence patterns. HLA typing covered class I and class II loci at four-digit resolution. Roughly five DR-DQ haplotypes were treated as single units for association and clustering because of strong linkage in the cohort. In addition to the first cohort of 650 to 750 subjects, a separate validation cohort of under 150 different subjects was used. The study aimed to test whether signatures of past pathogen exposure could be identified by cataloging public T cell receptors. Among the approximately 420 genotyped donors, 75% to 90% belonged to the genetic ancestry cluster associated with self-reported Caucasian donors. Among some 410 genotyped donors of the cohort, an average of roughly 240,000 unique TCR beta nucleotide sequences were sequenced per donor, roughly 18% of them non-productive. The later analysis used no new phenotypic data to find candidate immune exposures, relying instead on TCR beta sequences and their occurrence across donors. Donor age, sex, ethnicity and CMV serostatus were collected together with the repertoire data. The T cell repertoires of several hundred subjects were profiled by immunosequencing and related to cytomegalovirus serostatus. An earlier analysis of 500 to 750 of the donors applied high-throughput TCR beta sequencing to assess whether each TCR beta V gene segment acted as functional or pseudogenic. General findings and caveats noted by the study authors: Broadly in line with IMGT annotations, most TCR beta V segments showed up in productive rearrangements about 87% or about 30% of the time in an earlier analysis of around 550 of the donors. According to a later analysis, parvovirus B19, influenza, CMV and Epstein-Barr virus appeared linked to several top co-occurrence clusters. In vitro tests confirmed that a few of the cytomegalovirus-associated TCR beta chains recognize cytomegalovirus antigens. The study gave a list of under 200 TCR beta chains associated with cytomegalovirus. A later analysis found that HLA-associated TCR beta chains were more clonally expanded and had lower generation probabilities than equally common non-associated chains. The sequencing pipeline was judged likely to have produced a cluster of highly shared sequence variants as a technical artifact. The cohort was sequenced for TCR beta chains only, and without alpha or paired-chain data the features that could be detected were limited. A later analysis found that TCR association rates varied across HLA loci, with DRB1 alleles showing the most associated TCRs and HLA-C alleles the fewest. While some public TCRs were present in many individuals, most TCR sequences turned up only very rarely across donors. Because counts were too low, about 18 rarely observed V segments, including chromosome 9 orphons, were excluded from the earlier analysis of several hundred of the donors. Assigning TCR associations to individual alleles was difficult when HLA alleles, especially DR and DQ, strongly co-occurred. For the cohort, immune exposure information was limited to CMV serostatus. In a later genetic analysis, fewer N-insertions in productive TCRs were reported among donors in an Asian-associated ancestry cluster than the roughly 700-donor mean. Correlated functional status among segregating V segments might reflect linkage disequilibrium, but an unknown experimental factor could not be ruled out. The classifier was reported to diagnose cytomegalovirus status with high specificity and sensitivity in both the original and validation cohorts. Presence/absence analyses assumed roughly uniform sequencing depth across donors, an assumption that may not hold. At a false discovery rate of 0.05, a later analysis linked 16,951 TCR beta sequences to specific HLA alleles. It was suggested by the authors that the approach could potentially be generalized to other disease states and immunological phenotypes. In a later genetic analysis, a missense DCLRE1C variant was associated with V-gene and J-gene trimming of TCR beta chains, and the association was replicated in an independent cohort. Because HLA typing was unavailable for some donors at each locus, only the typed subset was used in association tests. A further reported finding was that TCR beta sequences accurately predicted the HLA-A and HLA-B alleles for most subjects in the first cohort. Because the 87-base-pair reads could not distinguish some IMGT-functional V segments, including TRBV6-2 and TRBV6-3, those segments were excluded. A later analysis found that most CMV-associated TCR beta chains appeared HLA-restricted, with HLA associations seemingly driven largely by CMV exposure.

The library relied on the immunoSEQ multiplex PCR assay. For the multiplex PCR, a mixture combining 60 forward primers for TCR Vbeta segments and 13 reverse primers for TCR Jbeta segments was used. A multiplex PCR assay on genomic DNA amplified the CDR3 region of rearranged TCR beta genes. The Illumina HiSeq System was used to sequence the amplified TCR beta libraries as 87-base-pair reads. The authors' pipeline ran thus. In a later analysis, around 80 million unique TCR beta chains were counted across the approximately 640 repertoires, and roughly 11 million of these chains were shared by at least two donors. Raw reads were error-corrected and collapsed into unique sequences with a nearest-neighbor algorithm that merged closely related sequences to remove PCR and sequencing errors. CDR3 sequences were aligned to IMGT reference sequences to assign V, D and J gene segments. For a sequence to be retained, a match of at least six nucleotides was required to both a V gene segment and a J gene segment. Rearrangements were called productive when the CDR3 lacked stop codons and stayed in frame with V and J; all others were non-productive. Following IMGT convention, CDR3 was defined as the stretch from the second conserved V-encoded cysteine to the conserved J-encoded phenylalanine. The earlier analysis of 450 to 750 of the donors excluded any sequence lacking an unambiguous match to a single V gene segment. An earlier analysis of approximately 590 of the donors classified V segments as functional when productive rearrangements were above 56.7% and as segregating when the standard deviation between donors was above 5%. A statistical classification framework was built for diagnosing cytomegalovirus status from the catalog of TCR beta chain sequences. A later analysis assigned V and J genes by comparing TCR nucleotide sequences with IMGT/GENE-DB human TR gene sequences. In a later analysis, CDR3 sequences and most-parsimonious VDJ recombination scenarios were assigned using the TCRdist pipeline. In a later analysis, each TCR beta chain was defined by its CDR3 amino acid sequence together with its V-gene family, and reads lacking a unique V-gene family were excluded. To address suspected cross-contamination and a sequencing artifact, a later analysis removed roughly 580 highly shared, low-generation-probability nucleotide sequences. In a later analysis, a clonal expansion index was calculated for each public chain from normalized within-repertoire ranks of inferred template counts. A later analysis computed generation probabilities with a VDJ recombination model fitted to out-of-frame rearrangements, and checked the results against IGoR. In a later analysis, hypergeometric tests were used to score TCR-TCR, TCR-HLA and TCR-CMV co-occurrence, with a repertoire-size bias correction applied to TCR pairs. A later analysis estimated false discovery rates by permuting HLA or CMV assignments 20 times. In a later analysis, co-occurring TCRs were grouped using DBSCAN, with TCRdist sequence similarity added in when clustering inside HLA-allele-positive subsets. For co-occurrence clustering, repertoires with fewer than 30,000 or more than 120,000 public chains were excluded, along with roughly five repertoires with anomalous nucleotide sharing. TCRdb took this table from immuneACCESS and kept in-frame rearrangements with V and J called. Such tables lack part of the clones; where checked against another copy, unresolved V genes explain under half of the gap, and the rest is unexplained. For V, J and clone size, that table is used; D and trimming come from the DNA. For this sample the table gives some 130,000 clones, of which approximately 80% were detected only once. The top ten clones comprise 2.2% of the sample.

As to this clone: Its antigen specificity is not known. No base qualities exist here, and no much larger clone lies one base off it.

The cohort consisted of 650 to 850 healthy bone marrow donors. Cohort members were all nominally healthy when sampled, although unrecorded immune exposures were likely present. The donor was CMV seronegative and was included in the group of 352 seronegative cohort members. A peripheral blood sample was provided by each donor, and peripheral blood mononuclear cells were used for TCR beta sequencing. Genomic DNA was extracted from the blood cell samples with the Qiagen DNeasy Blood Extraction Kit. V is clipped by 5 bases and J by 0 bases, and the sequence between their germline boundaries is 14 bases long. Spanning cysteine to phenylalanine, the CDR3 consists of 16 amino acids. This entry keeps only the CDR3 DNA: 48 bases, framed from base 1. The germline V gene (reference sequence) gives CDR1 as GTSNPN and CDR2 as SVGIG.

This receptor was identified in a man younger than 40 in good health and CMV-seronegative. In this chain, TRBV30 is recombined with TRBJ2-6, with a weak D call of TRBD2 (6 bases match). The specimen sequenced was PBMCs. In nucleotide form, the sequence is TGTGCCTGGGCGGGACGGATAAGCTCTGGGGCCAACGTCCTGACTTTC. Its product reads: CAWAGRISSGANVLTF.